This record covers a single T cell receptor beta chain. Its binding antigen is unknown. Base qualities were left out, and no much larger clone turns up one base away. The data stem from a study of OX40 agonist ivuxolimab in advanced cancers. Background for the entire study: Ivuxolimab, which targeted the costimulatory receptor OX40 (CD134), was an agonistic, fully human IgG2 monoclonal antibody. Of the approximately 54 patients in dose escalation, some 20 had hepatocellular carcinoma, around 15 had melanoma, 9 had renal cell carcinoma and 9 had head and neck cancer. Peripheral TCRbeta sequencing aimed to test whether ivuxolimab altered TCR sequence diversity and caused clonal T-cell expansion. Partial responses were achieved by three dose-escalation patients, of whom one had hepatocellular carcinoma and two had cutaneous melanoma. Intravenous ivuxolimab was administered to patients every 2 weeks at six dose levels: 0.01, 0.1, 0.3, 1.5, 3 and 10 mg/kg. Prior anti-PD-1, anti-PD-L1 or anti-CTLA-4 therapy was permitted, and approximately 42% of dose-escalation patients had received checkpoint inhibitors. The dose-escalation cohort was about 86% male with a mean age of 60 years, ranging from roughly 23 to 90. The monotherapy dose-escalation portion (N of about 52 patients) of the phase I ivuxolimab trial is reported in the paper.

CDR1 and CDR2 are drawn from the germline V gene: SGDLS, YYNGEE. V loses 4 bases, J loses 4 bases, and the germline ends lie 15 bases apart. From its cysteine to its phenylalanine, the CDR3 spans 15 amino acids. The read is trimmed to its CDR3 DNA, 45 bases read in frame from base 1. To sequence the TCRbeta CDR3 region, genomic DNA was isolated from the sorted cells. TCRbeta CDR3 regions were sequenced using the immunoSEQ Assay. TCRdb carries this immuneACCESS record with in-frame sequences only. Its versions omit some clonotypes, under half of them owing to an unresolved V gene in the studies checked, with the rest unexplained. Here the sample has 70,000 or so clones; 80% to 95% occur a single time. Together, the top ten hold 8% to 10% of the sample. The trial excluded patients who had a history of autoimmune disease or were on systemic immunosuppression. Peripheral blood for TCR sequencing was collected from all dose cohorts at baseline, on cycle 4 day 1, and on cycle 7 day 1. Samples came from an open-label, multicenter, first-in-human phase I dose-escalation trial of ivuxolimab. Adults with locally advanced or metastatic head and neck squamous cell, hepatocellular, melanoma or renal cell carcinoma were enrolled in the trial. Before TCR sequencing, CD4+ T cells and CD8+ T cells from peripheral blood were sorted into separate populations.

What the work shows at the level of the full study, not this receptor alone: At doses of 0.1 to 3.0 mg/kg, clonal expansion of both CD4+ and CD8+ blood T cells was observed from baseline to week 6. In the 0.1-3.0 mg/kg groups, partial responders had among the lowest normalized peripheral clonal expansion, particularly in CD8+ T cells. The antigen specificity of the peripheral T cells that underwent clonal expansion was not determined. Low levels of normalized T-cell clonal expansion were also seen in some nonresponding patients. After ivuxolimab, expanded clones were on average more numerous among CD8+ T cells than among CD4+ T cells.

Sequencing was performed on CD4+ or CD8+ T cells sorted from blood, taken in a trial of the OX40 agonist ivuxolimab. This sequence uses TRBV9 and TRBJ1-5; the D gene is possibly TRBD1, with 5 bases matching. This receptor was taken from an adult with an advanced solid tumor such as melanoma, head and neck, liver or kidney cancer. The encoded CDR3 is CASSPGTGTNQPQHF. In nucleotide form, the sequence is TGTGCCAGCAGCCCCGGTACAGGAACAAATCAGCCCCAGCATTTT.